What follows is one T cell receptor beta chain and its context. Its target is not known. This entry is derived from a study of molecular identifiers for immune sequencing clone quantification. Listed TCR primers and previously described methods were used for bulk TCR libraries. TCRdb ran MiXCR on the PCR reads and lists one entry per CDR3 protein. The table lists roughly 300,000 distinct CDR3 sequences, 24% of them singletons. Study-level results: Spiked Jurkat TCR RNA originating from one cell could reportedly be identified amid one million naive cells.

Libraries for naive CD8 T cells, which were made from around 18,000 to 910,000 sorted cells, drew on 10%, 30% or 50% of the RNA. The sequence was obtained from a human donor in good health. Some libraries in this study had Jurkat cell RNA spiked in. The sequencing sample was made of naive CD8+ T cells from blood, with Jurkat cell RNA spiked in. The sample's subset: FACS-sorted CD8+CD4-CCR7+CD45RA+ naive T cells.

CDR3 loop: CATSRYPPGTGTDTQYF. The CDR3 nucleotides read TGTGCCACCAGCAGATATCCCCCCGGGACAGGGACAGATACGCAGTATTTT. This chain links TRBV15 with TRBJ2-3; 9 bases match TRBD1. The V gene end was trimmed by 2 bases and the J gene end by 3 bases; junction bases not matched to a gene: 9. Germline loops: CDR1 LNHNV, CDR2 YYDKDF (reference sequence). This CDR3 is built from 17 residues.